One and the same sample provided the 9 T cell receptor beta chains below, sequenced in a study of T-cell memory formation after mild COVID-19. TCRdb reprocessed the 5' RACE reads via MiXCR and lists one record per CDR3 protein. The sample lists over 500,000 distinct CDR3 sequences, 17% occurring once. The sample was PBMCs or a T cell subset sorted from them (not recorded which). These receptors came from an adult woman who had mild COVID-19 (a few samples of this study predate the infection). Cell type and time point are not known.

This clonotype has just a few counts. V is TRBV20-1 and J is TRBJ2-3; TRBD1 matches 11 bases. The ends lost 3 bases at V and 2 bases at J; junction bases unmatched: 4. Germline CDR1 and CDR2: DFQATT and SNEGSKA (reference sequence). There are 15 residues in the CDR3. The CDR3 here is CSARADRGHTDTQYF. CDR3 in DNA: TGCAGTGCTAGGGCGGACAGGGGGCACACAGATACGCAGTATTTT.

V usage is TRBV12-3 or TRBV12-4 and J usage is TRBJ2-1; 13 positions agree with TRBD2. V lost 7 bases, J lost 4 bases, and 10 bases stayed unmatched. The CDR3 spans 17 residues. The chain's CDR3 is CASTLQLAGGRYNEQFF. Written as DNA, the CDR3 is TGTGCCAGCACTCTCCAACTAGCGGGGGGGCGGTACAATGAGCAGTTCTTC.

CDR3 in DNA: TGTGCCAGCAGCCCCAATGTCGGGACCGGGGAGCTGTTTTTT. Protein: CASSPNVGTGELFF. The chain carries TRBV9 and TRBJ2-2; D unclear. CDR3 size: 14 residues. Trimming pared 4 bases from V and 5 bases from J, leaving 12 bases between. CDR1 is SGDLS and CDR2 is YYNGEE in the germline V gene. The whole variable domain, remainder taken from reference TRBV9 and TRBJ2-2, is DSGVTQTPKHLITATGQRVTLRCSPRSGDLSVYWYQQSLDQGLQFLIQYYNGEERAKGNILERFSAQQFPDLHSELNLSSLELGDSALYFCASSPNVGTGELFFGEGSRLTVL.

This clonotype showed up just a few times. The chain uses TRBV25-1 and TRBJ1-1; D might be TRBD1 (6 bases). V was shortened by 8 bases and J by 4 bases, with 14 bases between the two germline ends. Germline V gene sequence: CDR1 MGHDK, CDR2 SYGVNS. The CDR3 contains 13 residues. The CDR3 sequence is CASGQGWTTEAFF. The CDR3 DNA follows: TGTGCCAGCGGGCAGGGGTGGACCACTGAAGCTTTCTTT.

The J gene is TRBJ1-1, the V gene TRBV5-1; unclear D gene. CDR3 length: 16 amino acids. Deletions cut 0 bases from V and 4 bases from J, with 16 bases between. CDR1 SGHRS and CDR2 YFSETQ come from the germline V gene. The CDR3 sequence: CASSLGGAEGGTEAFF. The DNA for the CDR3 is TGCGCCAGCAGCTTGGGCGGCGCAGAAGGCGGCACTGAAGCTTTCTTT.

This clonotype came up many times. This chain joins TRBV12-3 or TRBV12-4 and TRBJ2-2, with TRBD1 as a possible D gene (5 bases). The CDR3 is 13 residues long. Trimming took 4 bases from V and 5 from J, leaving 8 bases between them. CDR3 nucleotide sequence: TGTGCCAGCAGTTATGACAGTACCGGGGAGCTGTTTTTT. It specifies CASSYDSTGELFF.

This sequence joins TRBV24-1 and TRBJ2-5; D assignment may be TRBD1 or TRBD2 (7 bases each). This CDR3 comprises 14 residues. Germline V gene lookup returns CDR1 KGHDR and CDR2 SFDVKD. Trimming shortened V by 6 bases and J by 5 bases, and 15 bases separated the two germline ends. CDR3 nucleotides: TGTGCCACCAGTCCAACAGGGGAGGGCGAGACCCAGTACTTC. Residues: CATSPTGEGETQYF.

This clonotype was picked up a small number of times. The genes are TRBV6-5 and TRBJ2-1; 11 bases are shared with TRBD1. This CDR3 is built from 15 residues. Per the germline V gene, CDR1 is MNHEY and CDR2 is SVGAGI. J lost 7 bases, V lost 7 bases, and 9 bases had no gene match. The CDR3 protein is CASKTGTGGPNEQFF. The CDR3 region has the DNA TGTGCCAGCAAAACCGGGACAGGGGGACCTAATGAGCAGTTCTTC.

This clonotype occurred a few times. The chain uses TRBV27 and TRBJ2-7, with D tentatively TRBD1 (6 bases). Deletions cut 8 bases from V and 0 bases from J, with 11 bases between. CDR3 length: 13 residues. CDR1 MNHEY and CDR2 SMNVEV come from the germline V gene (reference sequence). CDR3 sequence reads: CASPWGPSYEQYF. Here the CDR3 DNA reads TGTGCCAGCCCGTGGGGGCCCTCCTACGAGCAGTACTTC.